This T cell receptor (beta chain) was identified in a study of cytomegalovirus exposure and HLA in healthy donors. About the study: It was reported in a later analysis that the approximately 120 validation repertoires used the same platform as the roughly 670 first-cohort repertoires. Study-level results: Cytomegalovirus status was reportedly diagnosed by the classifier with high sensitivity and specificity.

Using immunoSEQ multiplex PCR, the repertoire was profiled, and TCRdb retains in-frame clones only, with some absent. The profile shows 150,000 or so clones, around 84% of them singletons. The validation cohort, a group of 90 to 150 subjects, included the donors and was separate from the approximately 700-subject first cohort. On this clone: The antigen remains unidentified.

The CDR3 consists of 15 residues. Trimming at V came to 4 bases and at J to 6 bases, leaving 5 bases not matched to a gene. Per germline, CDR1 SGHAT and CDR2 FQNNGV. The receptor's source is a human donor in good health. The V gene is TRBV11-2, the J gene TRBJ2-1; 11 nucleotides line up with TRBD1. The sequenced sample was PBMCs. The CDR3 reads CASSSRDRGVNEQFF. CDR3 DNA: TGTGCCAGCAGCTCCCGGGACAGGGGGGTCAATGAGCAGTTCTTC.